The clone carrying this T cell receptor beta chain was detected only a few times. Its cognate antigen is unknown. The PCR was carried out with 60 Vbeta primers and 13 Jbeta primers. Assay used: immunoSEQ multiplex PCR; TCRdb lists only in-frame clones, some missing. The table lists about 130,000 clones, 75% to 85% of them singletons. These data come from a study of cytomegalovirus exposure and HLA in healthy donors. Whole-study results and caveats: Most CMV-associated TCR beta chains were later found to appear HLA-restricted.

V gave up 4 bases and J gave up 2 bases; unmatched junction bases: 4. The CDR3 runs 14 residues. Germline loops: CDR1 SEHNR, CDR2 FQNEAQ (reference sequence). The chain links TRBV7-9 to TRBJ1-1, with 7 bases aligning to TRBD1. The sequenced sample consisted of PBMCs. This clonotype was obtained from a woman aged 35 to 49 in good health and CMV-seronegative. The CDR3 DNA reads TGTGCCAGCAGCTCGGGACAGCCCAACACTGAAGCTTTCTTT. Translating gives CASSSGQPNTEAFF.